These 8 T cell receptor beta chains were all obtained from the same sample, sequenced in a study of blood T cell repertoires in COVID-19. Measured with immunoSEQ multiplex PCR; TCRdb has only the in-frame clones, and not every one. The sample shows fewer than 80,000 clones, roughly four fifths of them seen only once. Source material: peripheral blood. These receptors all come from a man aged 45 to 65 with COVID-19, enrolled during active disease.

This sequence joins TRBV7-8 and TRBJ1-2; D may be TRBD1 (5 bases). CDR1 and CDR2 (germline): SGHVS, FQNEAQ. The ends were cut back, 5 bases at V and 0 bases at J, with 16 bases in the middle. The CDR3 totals 16 residues. Written as DNA, the CDR3 is TGTGCCAGCAGCCCAGGAGGGGAAGGCTCTAACTATGGCTACACCTTC. The encoded protein is CASSPGGEGSNYGYTF.

This chain joins TRBV5-1 and TRBJ2-1; 7 bases fit TRBD1. J was trimmed by 0 bases and V by 3 bases; bases with no gene match: 3. This CDR3 contains 15 residues. Germline V CDR1 and CDR2: SGHRS, YFSETQ. The CDR3 is CASSSTGTSYNEQFF. The CDR3 coding sequence is TGCGCCAGCAGCTCGACAGGGACCTCCTACAATGAGCAGTTCTTC.

V and J are TRBV10-3 and TRBJ2-5; 9 bases map to TRBD2. Trimming cost V 10 bases and J 5 bases; bases outside gene matches: 11. Germline assignment: CDR1 ENHRY and CDR2 SYGVKD. The CDR3 has 14 residues. The CDR3, as DNA: TGTGCCACCGCCGGGCGGGGGGGCCGGGAGACCCAGTACTTC. This encodes CATAGRGGRETQYF.

This chain uses TRBV4-2 with TRBJ1-5; D is unclear. The V gene's germline CDR1 is LGHNA and CDR2 YNFKEQ. The CDR3 is 14 residues long. With 0 bases removed from V and 1 base from J, the gap between germline ends came to 4 bases. The CDR3 here is CASSQESSNQPQHF. CDR3 sequence (DNA): TGTGCCAGCAGCCAAGAATCAAGCAATCAGCCCCAGCATTTT.

The chain joins TRBV19 to TRBJ2-1; TRBD1 might be the D (5 bases). This CDR3 spans 17 amino acids. Trimming took 4 bases from V and 3 from J, leaving 19 bases between them. Germline CDR1 and CDR2: LNHDA and SQIVND (reference sequence). The CDR3 region has the DNA TGTGCCAGTAGTAGCGTTACTCCGGTTAGGGGCTACAATGAGCAGTTCTTC. Translation gives CASSSVTPVRGYNEQFF. The full variable domain, in which reference TRBV19 and TRBJ2-1 provide the parts outside the CDR3, is DGGITQSPKYLFRKEGQNVTLSCEQNLNHDAMYWYRQDPGQGLRLIYYSQIVNDFQKGDIAEGYSVSREKKESFPLTVTSAQKNPTAFYLCASSSVTPVRGYNEQFFGPGTRLTVL.

This clone was recorded many times. Other DNA sequences from this sample encode an identical CDR3 as well. The chain couples TRBV11-2 to TRBJ2-7; the D gene is possibly TRBD1 (6 bases). The CDR3 sequence is 14 residues long. V was pared by 5 bases and J by 3 bases, with 14 bases between. From germline, CDR1 is SGHAT and CDR2 FQNNGV. For the CDR3, the DNA is TGTGCCAGCAGCCCCCGGACAGCCTACTACGAGCAGTACTTC. It yields the protein CASSPRTAYYEQYF.

The V and J genes are TRBV6-2 or TRBV6-3 and TRBJ2-7, with D maybe TRBD2 (6 bases). V dropped 5 bases and J dropped 4 bases, with 15 bases sitting between them. The CDR3 length is 14 residues. Germline CDR1 reads MNHEY; CDR2 reads SVGEGT. The CDR3 DNA sequence: TGTGCCAGCAGTGGGGACTCCCGGAGTTACGAGCAGTACTTC. Translating it yields CASSGDSRSYEQYF.

The chain is built from TRBV5-4 and TRBJ2-3, with 11 bases that match TRBD1. The CDR3 is made up of 16 amino acids. The germline gives CDR1 SGHNT, CDR2 YYREEE (reference sequence). Trimming cost V 4 bases and J 2 bases; bases outside gene matches: 6. CDR3 amino acids: CASSPRTGGDTDTQYF. Here the CDR3 DNA reads TGTGCCAGCAGCCCAAGGACAGGGGGCGACACAGATACGCAGTATTTT.